Below are 16 T cell receptor beta chains sequenced from a single sample in a study of post-analysis software for immune sequencing data (dated by TCRdb to the mid-2010s). Results the study describes overall, beyond this receptor: Significantly higher frequencies in patients than in controls were found for roughly 5 TRBV segments, including TRBV5-6, TRBV5-1 and TRBV20-1.

Their antigens are not known. The protocol used for the library was PCR. These reads were obtained on an Illumina HiSeq 2500. To reduce PCR and sequencing biases, unique molecular identifiers were incorporated into the TCR beta cDNA libraries. TCRdb's own reprocessing of the public reads used fastp at Q25 and MiXCR and kept productive beta chains. Under each unique CDR3 protein, matching rows form one entry showing the most common genes and DNA. The sample data list over 700,000 distinct CDR3 sequences, and roughly 29% of these were observed just once. The leading ten clones occupy roughly 0.57% of the sample. Sequencing was performed on blood. Receptors originate from a girl aged 5 to 17 with multiple sclerosis.

This clonotype was seen more than once but under ten times. The gene calls are TRBV7-2 and TRBJ2-7; tentatively, D is TRBD1 (6 bases). Germline V gene data show CDR1 as SGHTA and CDR2 as FQGNSA. This CDR3 comprises 15 residues. V was shortened by 1 base and J by 2 bases, with 12 bases between the two germline ends. This CDR3 is CASSLGTAGPYEQYF. DNA for the CDR3: TGTGCCAGCAGCTTAGGGACAGCCGGACCCTACGAGCAGTACTTC.

This clonotype was counted only a few times. The J gene is TRBJ2-1, the V gene TRBV3-1; TRBD2 might be the D (6 bases). The CDR3 contains 17 residues. V was cut by 1 base and J by 1 base, with 14 bases left in between. Germline values: CDR1 LGHDT, CDR2 YNNKEL (reference sequence). The CDR3 loop reads CASSQALGSRSYNEQFF. As DNA, the CDR3 is TGTGCCAGCAGCCAAGCCCTCGGGAGTAGGTCCTACAATGAGCAGTTCTTC.

The chain joins TRBV28 to TRBJ2-7; 7 positions agree with TRBD2. The J call may be in error: the DNA end matches TRBJ2-5 better. This CDR3 is built from 16 residues. The germline V gene encodes CDR1 MDHEN and CDR2 SYDVKM. The CDR3 nucleotides read TGTGCCAGCAGTTCGGGGCGGCGGGGGAGGGAAGAGACCCAGTACTTC. Protein: CASSSGRRGREETQYF.

There are a few counts of this clonotype. The chain joins TRBV10-3 to TRBJ2-7, with D possibly TRBD1 on 7 matching bases. The V end lost 0 bases, the J end lost 5 bases, and 14 bases lay between the germline ends. In germline, CDR1 is ENHRY, CDR2 SYGVKD. The CDR3 loop spans 15 amino acids. The CDR3 nucleotides read TGTGCCATCAGTGAGTCAGGCAGGGGGGATGACGAGCAGTACTTC. Translating it yields CAISESGRGDDEQYF.

Ten or more counts support this clonotype. The V and J genes are TRBV4-3 and TRBJ2-7; D remains ambiguous. The V end was cut by 1 base, the J end by 3 bases, with 7 bases between. Germline loops: CDR1 LGHNA, CDR2 YSLEER. The CDR3 has 13 amino acids. In nucleotides, the CDR3 is TGCGCCAGCAGCCAAGCTAGGAGCTACGAGCAGTACTTC. Its translation is CASSQARSYEQYF.

For this clonotype: A junction end diverges from the germline sequence, so it may reflect a read error. The chain recombines TRBV11-2 with TRBJ1-2; D is possibly TRBD1 (6 bases). Germline lookup yields CDR1 SGHAT and CDR2 FQNNGV. The CDR3 loop spans 16 amino acids. The CDR3 here is CASSLARGQWGYGYTF. The CDR3 DNA is TGTGCTAGCAGCTTAGCTCGGGGGCAATGGGGCTATGGCTACACCTTC.

The genes are TRBV7-8 and TRBJ1-5, with TRBD1 identical over 7 bases. CDR3 size: 16 residues. With 5 bases clipped from V and 4 bases from J, the junction kept 11 bases outside the gene matches. The germline V gene encodes CDR1 SGHVS and CDR2 FQNEAQ. This CDR3 reads CASSGRDSKGNQPQHF. DNA of the CDR3: TGTGCCAGCAGCGGACGGGACAGCAAGGGAAATCAGCCCCAGCATTTT.

This clonotype came up a few times. The V and J genes are TRBV7-2 and TRBJ2-7, with D perhaps TRBD1 (6 bases). There are 15 residues in the CDR3. Trimming removed 5 bases at V and 0 bases at J, with 14 bases between. The germline V gene has CDR1 SGHTA and CDR2 FQGNSA. CDR3 sequence reads: CASSLDRRPSYEQYF. The CDR3 DNA follows: TGTGCCAGCAGCCTTGACAGGCGGCCCTCCTACGAGCAGTACTTC.

The chain links TRBV13 to TRBJ2-6; weak D call: TRBD1 (6 bases). CDR3 size: 17 residues. The germline CDR1 and CDR2 sequences are PRHDT and FYEKMQ (reference sequence). V lost 2 bases and J 0 bases, leaving 11 bases between the germline ends. In DNA form, the CDR3 reads TGTGCCAGCAGCTTATCAGGGGCCCTCTCTGGGGCCAACGTCCTGACTTTC. It is translated as CASSLSGALSGANVLTF.

This clonotype was observed a few times. This sequence joins TRBV20-1 and TRBJ2-3, with 9 bases matching TRBD1. This CDR3 has 14 residues. Trimming at V came to 4 bases and at J to 10 bases, leaving 12 bases not matched to a gene. Germline CDR1 reads DFQATT; CDR2 reads SNEGSKA (reference sequence). This CDR3 reads CSATWDREGYAQYF. The CDR3 bases are TGCAGTGCTACCTGGGACAGGGAGGGATACGCGCAGTATTTT.

This clonotype has a handful of counts. The gene calls are TRBV7-8 and TRBJ1-6; weak D call: TRBD1 (6 bases). Germline V CDR1 and CDR2: SGHVS, FQNEAQ. The V and J ends lost 5 bases and 8 bases respectively, with 10 bases between them. CDR3 length: 13 residues. The chain's CDR3 is CASSVDSDSPLHF. In DNA form, the CDR3 reads TGTGCCAGCAGCGTGGACAGCGATTCACCCCTCCACTTT.

This clonotype was recorded many times. The chain uses TRBV7-2 and TRBJ2-5, with 8 positions matching TRBD1. There are 14 residues in the CDR3. Losses at the gene ends were 1 base for V and 5 bases for J; bases not matched to a gene: 3. From germline, CDR1 is SGHTA and CDR2 FQGNSA. The CDR3: CASSLVPGGETQYF. The CDR3 DNA follows: TGTGCCAGCAGCTTAGTTCCAGGGGGCGAGACCCAGTACTTC.

This clonotype was found a few times. V usage is TRBV28 and J usage is TRBJ2-7; 7 nucleotides align to TRBD1. The trim removed 4 bases at V and 1 base at J, leaving 4 bases unmatched. The CDR3 spans 14 residues. Germline CDR1 reads MDHEN; CDR2 reads SYDVKM. The CDR3 region is CASSYGDRSYEQYF. CDR3 in DNA: TGTGCCAGCAGTTACGGGGACAGATCCTACGAGCAGTACTTC.

The J gene is TRBJ1-2, the V gene TRBV9, with 7 bases fitting TRBD1. V lost 2 bases to trimming and J lost 8 bases; unmatched junction nucleotides: 3. The CDR3 has 12 amino acids. Germline values: CDR1 SGDLS, CDR2 YYNGEE. CDR3 amino acids: CASSVKGGGYTF. The CDR3 region has the DNA TGTGCCAGCAGCGTGAAAGGGGGCGGCTACACCTTC.

The chain recombines TRBV5-1 with TRBJ2-3; the D gene is possibly TRBD2 (5 bases). Germline V gives CDR1 SGHRS, CDR2 YFSETQ. The germline V and J ends were trimmed by 0 bases and 4 bases, with 18 bases remaining between them. The CDR3 runs to 17 residues. CDR3 in amino acids: CASSLEARLERPDTQYF. The CDR3 nucleotides are TGCGCCAGCAGCTTGGAAGCGCGGTTAGAGCGGCCAGATACGCAGTATTTT. Full variable domain (remainder filled in from reference TRBV5-1 and TRBJ2-3): KAGVTQTPRYLIKTRGQQVTLSCSPISGHRSVSWYQQTPGQGLQFLFEYFSETQRNKGNFPGRFSGRQFSNSRSEMNVSTLELGDSALYLCASSLEARLERPDTQYFGPGTRLTVL.

A few counts support this clonotype. The chain employs TRBV19 and TRBJ1-1; D is possibly TRBD1 (6 bases). The CDR3 has 17 residues. Germline CDR1 reads LNHDA; CDR2 reads SQIVND (reference sequence). V lost 7 bases, J lost 1 base, and 22 bases lay in between. CDR3 in DNA: TGTGCCAGTATCTCAACGGTGGGGGGGCTCCAGAACACTGAAGCTTTCTTT. It codes for CASISTVGGLQNTEAFF.